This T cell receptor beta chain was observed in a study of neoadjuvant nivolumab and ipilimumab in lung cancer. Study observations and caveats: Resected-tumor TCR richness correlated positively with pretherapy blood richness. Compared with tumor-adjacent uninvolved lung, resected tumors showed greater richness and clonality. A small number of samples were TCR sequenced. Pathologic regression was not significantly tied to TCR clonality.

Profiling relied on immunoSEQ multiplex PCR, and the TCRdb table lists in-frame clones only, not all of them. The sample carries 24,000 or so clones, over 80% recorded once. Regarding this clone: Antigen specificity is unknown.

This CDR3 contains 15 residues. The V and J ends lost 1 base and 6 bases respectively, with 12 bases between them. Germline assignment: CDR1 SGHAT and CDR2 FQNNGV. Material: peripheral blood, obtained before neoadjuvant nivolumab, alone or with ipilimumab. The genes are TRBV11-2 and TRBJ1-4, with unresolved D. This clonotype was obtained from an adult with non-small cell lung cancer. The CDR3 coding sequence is TGTGCCAGCAGCTTAGTTGGAGGGAGGGATGAAAAACTGTTTTTT. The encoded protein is CASSLVGGRDEKLFF.